This TCR beta chain stems from a study of T cell repertoires in ileal Crohn's disease. Assay used: immunoSEQ multiplex PCR; TCRdb lists only in-frame clones, some missing. The sample lists some 30,000 clones, 80% to 90% occurring once. V lost 4 bases to trimming and J lost 8 bases; unmatched junction nucleotides: 5. The CDR3 length is 13 residues. Per the germline V gene, CDR1 is SGHRS and CDR2 is YFSETQ. The sequence was collected from an adult with Crohn's disease. The chain employs TRBV5-1 and TRBJ1-2; the match to TRBD1 covers 10 bases. The sequenced material came from ileal tissue. CDR3 loop: CASSNVTGGGYTF. Here the CDR3 DNA reads TGCGCCAGCAGCAACGTGACAGGGGGCGGCTACACCTTC.